This paragraph covers one TCR beta chain sequence. CDR1 is SGHVS, CDR2 FQNEAQ, per germline. V shed 2 bases and J shed 6 bases, with 5 bases lying between them. The CDR3 has 12 residues. The record originates from a study of patients and donors after allogeneic stem cell transplantation. MiXCR, applied by TCRdb to the RT-PCR reads, yields one record per CDR3 protein. Of under 200,000 distinct CDR3 sequences in the sample, roughly 31% were seen once. The genes are TRBV7-8 and TRBJ2-1; D unclear. Sequencing was performed on blood, either unsorted or a sorted T cell fraction (not recorded which). The receptor was derived from a human donor who was either an allogeneic HSCT recipient or a stem cell or donor lymphocyte infusion donor (not recorded which). It is not recorded whose cells these are; they may come from a transplant donor. CDR3 coding DNA: TGTGCCAGCAGCTTACCCAGCAATGAGCAGTTCTTC. Protein sequence: CASSLPSNEQFF.